These 16 T cell receptor beta chains were sequenced from one sample in a study of T cell repertoires in cytomegalovirus infection. One entry per CDR3 protein, called by TCRdb with MiXCR from the reads. The sample has approximately 770,000 distinct CDR3 sequences; approximately 32% are singletons. These receptors lack a known antigen. Sequences were derived from cultured CD8+ T cells from PBMCs, sampled from culture after CMV antigen stimulation. Receptors were obtained from a human donor in good health (CMV status not recorded). Some clones in this sample may be carry-over from other donors' samples.

The chain recombines TRBV4-1 with TRBJ2-2, with unresolved D. The germline V and J ends were trimmed by 0 bases and 1 base, with 9 bases remaining between them. In germline, CDR1 is MGHRA, CDR2 YSYEKL. This CDR3 is built from 16 residues. CDR3 sequence: CASSQEFRVNTGELFF. CDR3 nucleotides: TGCGCCAGCAGCCAAGAGTTTCGGGTGAACACCGGGGAGCTGTTTTTT.

This clonotype has just a few counts. V and J are TRBV11-2 and TRBJ2-1; 8 bases agree with TRBD2. The CDR3 has 14 amino acids. Germline values: CDR1 SGHAT, CDR2 FQNNGV. V gave up 7 bases and J gave up 4 bases; unmatched junction bases: 6. The CDR3 DNA is TGTGCCAGCAAAACTAGCGGTATTTACAATGAGCAGTTCTTC. Translating it yields CASKTSGIYNEQFF.

The chain links TRBV5-4 to TRBJ2-3; 9 nucleotides align to TRBD2. Trimming at V came to 1 base and at J to 2 bases, leaving 8 bases not matched to a gene. This CDR3 region has 17 residues. Germline V gene lookup returns CDR1 SGHNT and CDR2 YYREEE (reference sequence). In DNA, the CDR3 is TGTGCCAGCAGCTTGTCGCGGGGGGGGATGGTCACAGATACGCAGTATTTT. It specifies CASSLSRGGMVTDTQYF.

The V and J genes are TRBV10-3 and TRBJ1-6; no reliable D call. Germline assignment: CDR1 ENHRY and CDR2 SYGVKD. Trimming cost V 10 bases and J 0 bases, with 19 bases left between them. This CDR3 region has 17 residues. In DNA form, the CDR3 reads TGTGCCACTAGCCGGGCCAAGGAAAGCTCCTATAATTCACCCCTCCACTTT. Encoded protein: CATSRAKESSYNSPLHF.

This rearrangement joins TRBV12-3 or TRBV12-4 to TRBJ1-1; D not resolved. The ends were cut back, 7 bases at V and 0 bases at J, with 9 bases in the middle. The CDR3 extends over 13 amino acids. In DNA form, the CDR3 reads TGTGCCAGCACCCCACCCATGAACACTGAAGCTTTCTTT. It specifies CASTPPMNTEAFF.

This clonotype was counted only a few times. The V and J genes are TRBV6-1 and TRBJ1-5; D remains ambiguous. V lost 4 bases and J 9 bases, leaving 16 bases between the germline ends. Germline V gene lookup returns CDR1 MNHNS and CDR2 SASEGT. CDR3 length equals 14 residues. CDR3 protein: CASSGQATAGPQHF. The CDR3 DNA is TGTGCCAGCAGTGGGCAGGCCACTGCAGGGCCCCAGCATTTT.

The chain is built from TRBV20-1 and TRBJ1-2; D unresolved. The germline V gene encodes CDR1 DFQATT and CDR2 SNEGSKA (reference sequence). The CDR3 extends over 11 amino acids. The ends were cut back, 3 bases at V and 1 base at J, with 3 bases in the middle. CDR3 region: CSASLNYGYTF. The CDR3 nucleotides are TGCAGTGCTAGCCTTAACTATGGCTACACCTTC.

The chain couples TRBV12-3 or TRBV12-4 to TRBJ2-1; D perhaps matches TRBD1 (6 bases). The V end was cut by 3 bases, the J end by 0 bases, with 15 bases between. The CDR3 extends over 17 amino acids. The CDR3 nucleotides read TGTGCCAGCAGTTTGCCCGGGGACAAACGCTCCTACAATGAGCAGTTCTTC. Amino acid sequence: CASSLPGDKRSYNEQFF.

This clonotype appeared a few times. The V gene is TRBV4-3, the J gene TRBJ1-5; 9 positions agree with TRBD1. CDR3 length: 16 residues. V shed 0 bases and J 4 bases; nucleotides not matched to a gene: 4. The germline V gene has CDR1 LGHNA and CDR2 YSLEER. The CDR3 loop is CASSQETGGSNQPQHF. The CDR3 DNA reads TGCGCCAGCAGCCAAGAAACAGGGGGCTCAAATCAGCCCCAGCATTTT.

The chain uses TRBV20-1 and TRBJ2-2; a possible D gene is TRBD1 (5 bases). The CDR3 is 15 residues long. Germline V CDR1 and CDR2: DFQATT, SNEGSKA (reference sequence). The V and J ends lost 4 bases and 1 base respectively, with 13 bases between them. The CDR3 loop is CSATHQTENTGELFF. For the CDR3, the DNA is TGCAGTGCTACCCACCAGACAGAGAACACCGGGGAGCTGTTTTTT.

This chain joins TRBV29-1 and TRBJ2-1; 16 bases match TRBD2. CDR3 length equals 17 residues. The V and J ends lost 6 bases and 0 bases, in that order; junction bases with no gene match: 5. Germline lookup yields CDR1 SQVTM and CDR2 ANQGSEA. CDR3: CSVAGTSGGVSYNEQFF. The CDR3 region has the DNA TGCAGCGTCGCCGGGACTAGCGGGGGGGTCTCCTACAATGAGCAGTTCTTC.

This clonotype was counted between two and nine times. The chain joins TRBV15 to TRBJ2-2, with no clear D. The CDR3 is 14 amino acids. The germline V gene has CDR1 LNHNV and CDR2 YYDKDF (reference sequence). With 0 bases removed from V and 7 bases from J, the gap between germline ends came to 9 bases. This CDR3 is CATSREGSGGELFF. The CDR3 DNA reads TGTGCCACCAGCAGAGAGGGGTCGGGCGGGGAGCTGTTTTTT.

This clonotype was seen a few times. V usage is TRBV5-5 and J usage is TRBJ2-6; D unclear. Germline CDR1 reads SGHKS; CDR2 reads YYEKEE (reference sequence). Trimming shortened V by 1 base and J by 4 bases, and 9 bases separated the two germline ends. This CDR3 region has 15 residues. Written as DNA, the CDR3 is TGTGCCAGCAGCTTGCCTCAAGGAGGGGCCAACGTCCTGACTTTC. This gives the protein CASSLPQGGANVLTF.

J is TRBJ2-7 and V is TRBV15; maybe TRBD1 (6 bases). The CDR3 runs to 14 residues. The germline CDR1 and CDR2 sequences are LNHNV and YYDKDF (reference sequence). With 3 bases removed from V and 6 bases from J, the gap between germline ends came to 15 bases. This CDR3 is CATSSGRGLGEQYF. The DNA for the CDR3 is TGTGCCACCAGCAGCGGCAGGGGTCTAGGCGAGCAGTACTTC. Full variable domain (rest looked up from reference TRBV15 and TRBJ2-7): DAMVIQNPRYQVTQFGKPVTLSCSQTLNHNVMYWYQQKSSQAPKLLFHYYDKDFNNEADTPDNFQSRRPNTSFCFLDIRSPGLGDTAMYLCATSSGRGLGEQYFGPGTRLTVT.

The chain recombines TRBV7-6 with TRBJ2-2; TRBD1 aligns across 8 bases. Trimming removed 5 bases from V and 3 bases from J; junction bases left unmatched: 2. Per the germline V gene, CDR1 is SGHVS and CDR2 is FNYEAQ. The CDR3 spans 14 residues. Here the CDR3 reads CASSATGDTGELFF. In nucleotides, the CDR3 is TGTGCCAGCAGCGCGACAGGGGACACCGGGGAGCTGTTTTTT.

Only a few counts were recorded for this clonotype. This sequence joins TRBV6-5 and TRBJ2-1; D not certain. The CDR3 totals 14 residues. The germline V and J ends were trimmed by 5 bases and 10 bases, with 18 bases remaining between them. CDR1 is MNHEY and CDR2 is SVGAGI in the germline V gene. CDR3: CASSLPGLAWEQFF. Written as DNA, the CDR3 is TGTGCCAGCAGTCTGCCGGGCCTCGCCTGGGAGCAGTTCTTC.